This record covers a single TCR beta chain. There is no known antigen for this receptor. No clone much larger than this one lies a single base away; base qualities are absent. The immunoSEQ Assay, a bias-controlled multiplex PCR, was used to amplify TCRbeta CDR3 regions from genomic DNA. The study's processing was this. The number of nucleated cells in each sample was estimated by amplification of reference gene primers within the assay. To quantify the absolute abundance of each unique TCRbeta CDR3 rearrangement, sequence reads were collapsed and filtered. For each sample, productive Simpson clonality was calculated as the square root of Simpson's diversity index over productive rearrangements. Imported from immuneACCESS, the table was reduced by TCRdb to in-frame sequences with V and J called. These copies leave out some clones; in studies compared against another copy, an unresolved V gene accounts for under half, and the cause of the remainder is not known. V, J and clone size are those of that table, while D and trimming were read from the DNA. The sample table contains 70,000 to 95,000 clones; only one count was recorded for approximately 92% of them. The ten largest clones add up to approximately 6% of the sample.

Each collaborating institution followed its own protocols to collect whole blood in K2EDTA tubes. Collaborator samples were shipped for TCRbeta analysis as frozen whole blood, isolated PBMCs, or DNA extracted from either sample type. The entry originates in a study of blood T cell repertoires in COVID-19 (dated by TCRdb to about 2020). Study-wide context: The collaborator samples originated in the United States, Italy and Spain and spanned the acute and convalescent phases of COVID-19. The prospective study material was composed of cDNA or gDNA derived from T cells, B-cell-depleted T cells, or PBMCs. The dataset comprised deeply sampled blood TCRbeta repertoires from subjects exposed to, actively infected with, or recovered from COVID-19. The repertoires were made available in a free public database intended to serve as a resource for research on the immune response to SARS-CoV-2. The samples were drawn from two sources: the first 160 participants of the ongoing ImmuneRACE study, and 1,000 to 1,500 subjects contributed by 6 global collaborators. Sample metadata almost always included a de-identified subject ID, COVID-19 status, age in years and sex. Where available, HLA class I and class II types were obtained from metadata supplied by the sample provider rather than from assay-based typing.

Study-wide conclusions, independent of this receptor: The amount of clinical and demographic metadata varied by source and participant and was provided uncurated.

The sample comprised peripheral blood. This receptor was taken from a woman aged 55-69 years with active COVID-19.

This receptor carries the CDR3 CASSLIVGTGMTEAFF. In nucleotide form, the sequence is TGTGCCAGCAGTTTAATCGTCGGGACAGGGATGACTGAAGCTTTCTTT. The rearranged chain carries TRBV27 and TRBJ1-1; 9 bases in the junction line up with TRBD1. The CDR1 and CDR2 encoded by the germline V gene (reference sequence) are MNHEY and SMNVEV. The CDR3, cysteine through phenylalanine, is 16 amino acids long. Only the CDR3 DNA is retained, 48 bases long and in frame from the first base. For this chain, trimming is 2 bases at the V end and 5 bases at the J end, and the number of junction bases without a gene match is 9.